Listed below are T cell receptor beta chains from one sample, sequenced in a study of T cell changes during pregnancy in multiple sclerosis. Profiling relied on immunoSEQ multiplex PCR, and the TCRdb table lists in-frame clones only, not all of them. The sample has more than 25,000 clones, less than 90% seen once. This material consisted of CD8+ T cells from peripheral blood mononuclear cells, taken before pregnancy. The receptors derive from a female donor with multiple sclerosis, enrolled in a pregnancy study. The conserved cysteine and the conserved F or W are not part of the CDR3 here. Each record gives: CDR3 protein, J gene, clone size, V gene. Some rows mark clone size as missing; the rest say once, few, many or name a class of expanded clone.

cdr3_aa: ASSHRDRGSEEQY; j_call: TRBJ2-7; clone_size: -; v_call: TRBV7-9
cdr3_aa: ASSYSEGLEAF; j_call: TRBJ1-1; clone_size: -; v_call: TRBV6-5
cdr3_aa: ASSPVYGGEQF; j_call: TRBJ2-1; clone_size: -; v_call: TRBV5-4
cdr3_aa: ASSLGQATYEQY; j_call: TRBJ2-7; clone_size: -; v_call: TRBV27
cdr3_aa: ATSRLPYRGGYGYT; j_call: TRBJ1-2; clone_size: -; v_call: TRBV15
cdr3_aa: ASSQGLRGGGLSPTEAF; j_call: TRBJ1-1; clone_size: -; v_call: TRBV4-1
cdr3_aa: ASSLRTGSHGYT; j_call: TRBJ1-2; clone_size: -; v_call: TRBV5-6
cdr3_aa: ASSDRQGAYEQY; j_call: TRBJ2-7; clone_size: -; v_call: TRBV25-1
cdr3_aa: ASSAEVRGYGYT; j_call: TRBJ1-2; clone_size: -; v_call: TRBV6-5
cdr3_aa: ASSIGGVGSNQPQH; j_call: TRBJ1-5; clone_size: -; v_call: TRBV19
cdr3_aa: AKQGFLYEQY; j_call: TRBJ2-7; clone_size: -; v_call: TRBV2
cdr3_aa: AWSEGAGGYT; j_call: TRBJ1-2; clone_size: few; v_call: TRBV30
cdr3_aa: ASSQDLAGRGGSPLH; j_call: TRBJ1-6; clone_size: -; v_call: TRBV4-1
cdr3_aa: ASSEGLYEQY; j_call: TRBJ2-7; clone_size: -; v_call: TRBV6-1
cdr3_aa: ASSQDTPPLDSPRPTDTQY; j_call: TRBJ2-3; clone_size: once; v_call: TRBV4-1
cdr3_aa: ASSLGSYEQY; j_call: TRBJ2-7; clone_size: -; v_call: TRBV7-9
cdr3_aa: ASSQAPDRNTEAF; j_call: TRBJ1-1; clone_size: -; v_call: TRBV4-1
cdr3_aa: ASSSPGTGIFEQY; j_call: TRBJ2-7; clone_size: -; v_call: TRBV27
cdr3_aa: SVDGEAGDNEQF; j_call: TRBJ2-1; clone_size: -; v_call: TRBV29-1
cdr3_aa: ASSHSDTEAF; j_call: TRBJ1-1; clone_size: -; v_call: TRBV4-2
cdr3_aa: ASSLGLALQETQY; j_call: TRBJ2-5; clone_size: -; v_call: TRBV7-8
cdr3_aa: ATSRANTEAF; j_call: TRBJ1-1; clone_size: -; v_call: TRBV15
cdr3_aa: ATSREGGFKLF; j_call: TRBJ1-4; clone_size: once; v_call: TRBV15
cdr3_aa: SMLFQDRGPQETQY; j_call: TRBJ2-5; clone_size: -; v_call: TRBV29-1
cdr3_aa: ASSATGTENTEAF; j_call: TRBJ1-1; clone_size: -; v_call: TRBV2
cdr3_aa: ASSFRETYEQY; j_call: TRBJ2-7; clone_size: -; v_call: TRBV7-8
cdr3_aa: ASSWTENTEAF; j_call: TRBJ1-1; clone_size: -; v_call: TRBV4-3
cdr3_aa: ASSELAGGKDTQY; j_call: TRBJ2-3; clone_size: -; v_call: TRBV6-4
cdr3_aa: ASRRDRGRGGTEAF; j_call: TRBJ1-1; clone_size: -; v_call: TRBV10-2
cdr3_aa: ASSSWRYGYT; j_call: TRBJ1-2; clone_size: -; v_call: TRBV19
cdr3_aa: ASSLGQFYEQY; j_call: TRBJ2-7; clone_size: -; v_call: TRBV27
cdr3_aa: ASSEVENTEAF; j_call: TRBJ1-1; clone_size: few; v_call: TRBV6-1
cdr3_aa: ASSEGQGHQPQH; j_call: TRBJ1-5; clone_size: once; v_call: TRBV6-1
cdr3_aa: ATSRDRTQGAPGNTIY; j_call: TRBJ1-3; clone_size: -; v_call: TRBV15
cdr3_aa: ASSPRTGLAYNSPPH; j_call: TRBJ1-6; clone_size: -; v_call: TRBV5-1
cdr3_aa: SVEDWQGSYEQY; j_call: TRBJ2-7; clone_size: -; v_call: TRBV29-1
cdr3_aa: AISMQGEEDTEAF; j_call: TRBJ1-1; clone_size: -; v_call: TRBV10-3
cdr3_aa: ASSVGGLPNEQY; j_call: TRBJ2-7; clone_size: -; v_call: TRBV9
cdr3_aa: ASSDGPVNTEAF; j_call: TRBJ1-1; clone_size: once; v_call: TRBV10-1
cdr3_aa: ATSRSLGQGAHEQY; j_call: TRBJ2-7; clone_size: -; v_call: TRBV15
cdr3_aa: ASSLAPGEGAGGYT; j_call: TRBJ1-2; clone_size: -; v_call: TRBV5-1
cdr3_aa: ASSTTGEGAF; j_call: TRBJ1-1; clone_size: once; v_call: TRBV7-9
cdr3_aa: ASSLWAGDNQPQH; j_call: TRBJ1-5; clone_size: few; v_call: TRBV27
cdr3_aa: ASSQGSSGANVLT; j_call: TRBJ2-6; clone_size: -; v_call: TRBV14